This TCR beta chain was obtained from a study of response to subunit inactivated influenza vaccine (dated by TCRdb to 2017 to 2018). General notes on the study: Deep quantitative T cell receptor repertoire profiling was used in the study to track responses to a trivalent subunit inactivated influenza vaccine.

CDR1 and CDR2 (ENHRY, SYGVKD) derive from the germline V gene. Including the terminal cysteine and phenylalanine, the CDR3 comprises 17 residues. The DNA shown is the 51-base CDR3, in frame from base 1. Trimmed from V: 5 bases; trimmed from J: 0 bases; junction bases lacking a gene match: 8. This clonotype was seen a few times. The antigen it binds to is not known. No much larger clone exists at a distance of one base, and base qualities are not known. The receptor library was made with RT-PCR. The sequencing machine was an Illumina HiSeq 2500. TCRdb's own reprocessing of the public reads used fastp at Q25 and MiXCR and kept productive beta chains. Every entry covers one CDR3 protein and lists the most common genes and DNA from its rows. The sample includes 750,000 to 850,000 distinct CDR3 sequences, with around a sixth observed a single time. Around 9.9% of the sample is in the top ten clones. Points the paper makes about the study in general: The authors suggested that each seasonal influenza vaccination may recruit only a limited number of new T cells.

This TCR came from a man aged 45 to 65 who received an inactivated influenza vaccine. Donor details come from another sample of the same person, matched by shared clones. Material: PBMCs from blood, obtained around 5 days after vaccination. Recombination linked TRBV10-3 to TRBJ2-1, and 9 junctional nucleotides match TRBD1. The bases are TGTGCCATCAGTCCCCCGCGGACAGGGGACTCCTACAATGAGCAGTTCTTC. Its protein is CAISPPRTGDSYNEQFF.